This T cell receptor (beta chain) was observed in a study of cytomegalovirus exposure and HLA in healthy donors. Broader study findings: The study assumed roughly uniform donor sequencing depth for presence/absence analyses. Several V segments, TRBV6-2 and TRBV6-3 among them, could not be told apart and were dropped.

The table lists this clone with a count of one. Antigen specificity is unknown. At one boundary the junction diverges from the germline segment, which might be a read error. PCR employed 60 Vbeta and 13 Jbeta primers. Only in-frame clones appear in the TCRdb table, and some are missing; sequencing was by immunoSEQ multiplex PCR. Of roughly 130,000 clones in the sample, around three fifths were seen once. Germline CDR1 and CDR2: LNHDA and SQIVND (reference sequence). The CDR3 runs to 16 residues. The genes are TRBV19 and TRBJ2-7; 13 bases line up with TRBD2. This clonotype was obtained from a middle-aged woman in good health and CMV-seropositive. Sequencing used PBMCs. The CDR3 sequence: CASSPLPGLAGYGQYF. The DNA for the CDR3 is TGTGCCAGTAGTCCGCTACCGGGACTAGCGGGGTACGGGCAGTACTTC.